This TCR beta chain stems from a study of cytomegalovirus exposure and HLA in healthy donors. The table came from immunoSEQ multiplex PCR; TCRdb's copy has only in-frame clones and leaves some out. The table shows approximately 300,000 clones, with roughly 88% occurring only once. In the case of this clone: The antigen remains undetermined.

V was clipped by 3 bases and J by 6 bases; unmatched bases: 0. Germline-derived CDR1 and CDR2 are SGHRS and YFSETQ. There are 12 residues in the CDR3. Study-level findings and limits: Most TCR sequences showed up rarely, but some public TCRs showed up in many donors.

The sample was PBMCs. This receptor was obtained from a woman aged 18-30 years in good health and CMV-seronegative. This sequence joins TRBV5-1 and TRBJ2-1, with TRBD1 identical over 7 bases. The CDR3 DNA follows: TGCGCCAGCAGCTACAGGGGCAATGAGCAGTTCTTC. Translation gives CASSYRGNEQFF.